Detailed here is one T cell receptor beta chain. The missing CDR3 end, 3 residues past where the read stops, is filled in from the germline J gene. This specimen comes from a study of Tregs in tolerant kidney transplant recipients. TCRdb keeps only in-frame clones here, not all; method: immunoSEQ multiplex PCR. In total, the table holds 50,000 to 65,000 clones. Unstimulated Tregs (CD4+CD25+CD127-) and CD4+CD25- non-Tregs were sorted from PBMCs. The V end lost 6 bases, the J end lost 8 bases, and 8 bases lay between the germline ends. CDR3 length: 11 amino acids. CDR1 is KGHSH, CDR2 LQKENI, per germline.

The chain is built from TRBV18 and TRBJ2-1, with D unclear. The sequence derives from a human donor who received a combined kidney and bone marrow transplant. The input for sequencing was CD4+ T cells from blood, taken before the transplant. Incomplete CDR3 DNA: TGTGCCAGCTCGAAGAAGGATGAG. It is translated as CASSKKDE. The CDR3, in full, reads CASSKKDEQFF.